These 27 T cell receptor beta chains originate from one sample sequenced in a study of patients and donors after allogeneic stem cell transplantation. TCRdb reprocessed the RT-PCR reads with MiXCR, giving one entry per CDR3 protein. The data show 920,000 or so distinct CDR3 sequences, 15% to 20% seen once. The sample taken for sequencing was blood, either unsorted or a sorted T cell fraction (not recorded which). The receptors stem from a human donor who was either an allogeneic HSCT recipient or a stem cell or donor lymphocyte infusion donor (not recorded which). It is not recorded whose cells these are; they may come from a transplant donor.

V is TRBV5-1 and J is TRBJ2-7; 8 bases are shared with TRBD1. Trimming at V came to 4 bases and at J to 3 bases, leaving 9 bases not matched to a gene. This CDR3 contains 15 residues. The germline gives CDR1 SGHRS, CDR2 YFSETQ. The CDR3 reads CASSEGQAEVYEQYF. DNA of the CDR3: TGCGCCAGCAGCGAGGGACAGGCGGAAGTCTACGAGCAGTACTTC. Based on the CDR3 plus reference TRBV5-1 and TRBJ2-7, the full variable domain is KAGVTQTPRYLIKTRGQQVTLSCSPISGHRSVSWYQQTPGQGLQFLFEYFSETQRNKGNFPGRFSGRQFSNSRSEMNVSTLELGDSALYLCASSEGQAEVYEQYFGPGTRLTVT.

This sequence joins TRBV20-1 and TRBJ2-5, with 11 bases lining up with TRBD2. The CDR3 is 15 residues long. Germline V lookup: CDR1 DFQATT, CDR2 SNEGSKA (reference sequence). J was trimmed by 7 bases and V by 6 bases; bases with no gene match: 13. CDR3 loop: CSAKPGLAAPATQYF. As DNA, the CDR3 is TGCAGTGCGAAACCGGGACTAGCGGCCCCAGCGACCCAGTACTTC.

The sample holds a few counts of this clonotype. The genes are TRBV30 and TRBJ2-7; 11 bases are a match to TRBD2. The CDR3 is 16 amino acids. Germline V gene data show CDR1 as GTSNPN and CDR2 as SVGIG (reference sequence). V shed 1 base and J 5 bases; nucleotides not matched to a gene: 10. CDR3 nucleotide sequence: TGTGCCTGGAGTGCCGTTAGCGGGGGGGCCGATGACGAGCAGTACTTC. Its translation is CAWSAVSGGADDEQYF.

The chain employs TRBV12-3 or TRBV12-4 and TRBJ2-2, with no clear D. Trimming removed 7 bases at V and 6 bases at J, with 9 bases between. The CDR3 consists of 12 residues. This CDR3 reads CASNISPGELFF. The CDR3 DNA is TGTGCCAGCAATATTAGTCCCGGGGAGCTGTTTTTT.

This chain links TRBV7-6 with TRBJ1-1; tentatively, D is TRBD1 (5 bases). Per the germline V gene, CDR1 is SGHVS and CDR2 is FNYEAQ. The CDR3 has 15 amino acids. V dropped 1 base and J dropped 2 bases, with 11 bases sitting between them. CDR3 sequence (DNA): TGTGCCAGCAGCTTAGGGGCGGGGGTAAACACTGAAGCTTTCTTT. It codes for CASSLGAGVNTEAFF.

A few counts support this clonotype. The chain joins TRBV12-3 or TRBV12-4 to TRBJ1-3, with TRBD1 as a possible D gene (5 bases). Trimming took off 5 bases at V and 5 bases at J, with 19 bases between the two ends. The CDR3 contains 16 residues. CDR3 protein: CASSLGDGGVRNTIYF. In DNA form, the CDR3 reads TGTGCCAGCAGTCTGGGGGACGGCGGGGTCAGAAACACCATATATTTT.

V is TRBV20-1 and J is TRBJ1-4, with D tentatively TRBD1 (6 bases). The CDR3 contains 15 residues. Germline CDR1 is DFQATT and CDR2 is SNEGSKA (reference sequence). V lost 0 bases and J 8 bases, leaving 16 bases between the germline ends. CDR3 protein: CSARESQGRGEKLFF. CDR3 nucleotides: TGCAGTGCTAGAGAGTCCCAGGGGAGAGGGGAAAAACTGTTTTTT.

This rearrangement joins TRBV20-1 to TRBJ1-2, with 7 bases aligning to TRBD1. The CDR3 spans 14 residues. Trimming took 3 bases from V and 2 from J; bases not matched to a gene: 6. The germline V gene has CDR1 DFQATT and CDR2 SNEGSKA (reference sequence). The CDR3 coding sequence is TGCAGTGCTAGGCAGACAGGGAAAAACTATGGCTACACCTTC. Its translation is CSARQTGKNYGYTF.

V and J are TRBV2 and TRBJ1-6; 7 bases are shared with TRBD1. Germline CDR1 and CDR2: SNHLY and FYNNEI. V lost 5 bases and J lost 13; bases outside the gene matches: 11. This CDR3 is built from 14 residues. The CDR3 here is CASSPGTDNHPLHF. In DNA, the CDR3 is TGTGCCAGCAGTCCCGGGACAGATAATCATCCCCTCCACTTT.

This chain connects TRBV7-3 to TRBJ1-5; no clear D. Germline CDR1 SGHTA, CDR2 FQGTGA. V gave up 5 bases and J gave up 4 bases, with 9 bases separating them. The CDR3 extends over 13 amino acids. Here the CDR3 reads CASSRTVNQPQHF. The CDR3 coding sequence is TGTGCCAGCAGCCGGACGGTAAATCAGCCCCAGCATTTT.

This clonotype has only a few counts. The V call is TRBV20-1, the J call TRBJ2-3; TRBD2 aligns across 12 bases. Trimming cost V 6 bases and J 4 bases; bases outside gene matches: 5. There are 14 residues in the CDR3. CDR1 and CDR2 from the germline V gene are DFQATT and SNEGSKA (reference sequence). The CDR3 here is CSARRLAGADTQYF. CDR3 DNA: TGCAGTGCGAGACGACTAGCGGGGGCAGATACGCAGTATTTT.

This clonotype was counted a few times. The V call is TRBV2, the J call TRBJ2-2, with 9 nucleotides matching TRBD1. Germline V gene lookup returns CDR1 SNHLY and CDR2 FYNNEI. This CDR3 has 14 amino acids. The junction had 5 bases not matched to a gene; V was cut back by 6 bases and J by 6 bases. Written as DNA, the CDR3 is TGTGCCAGCAGGATAACAGGGGGCTCCGGGGAGCTGTTTTTT. Protein sequence: CASRITGGSGELFF.

This clonotype has only a few counts. This sequence joins TRBV5-6 and TRBJ2-7; 9 bases map to TRBD1. Trimming took 4 bases from V and 5 from J; bases not matched to a gene: 4. Germline V gives CDR1 SGHDT, CDR2 YYEEEE. CDR3 length equals 13 residues. CDR3 coding DNA: TGTGCCAGCAGCCAGGGACAGGGCCACGAGCAGTACTTC. Translation gives CASSQGQGHEQYF. The full variable domain, in which reference TRBV5-6 and TRBJ2-7 provide the parts outside the CDR3, is DAGVTQSPTHLIKTRGQQVTLRCSPKSGHDTVSWYQQALGQGPQFIFQYYEEEERQRGNFPDRFSGHQFPNYSSELNVNALLLGDSALYLCASSQGQGHEQYFGPGTRLTVT.

The CDR3 region has the DNA TGTGCCAGCAGCCAAGCCACTAGCGGGAGGATTGCAGATACGCAGTATTTT. This translates into CASSQATSGRIADTQYF. The gene calls are TRBV3-1 and TRBJ2-3; 12 bases are a match to TRBD2. The CDR3 sequence is 17 residues long. CDR1 and CDR2 (germline): LGHDT, YNNKEL (reference sequence). Trimming at V came to 1 base and at J to 4 bases, leaving 6 bases not matched to a gene.

This clonotype was recorded a few times. The chain couples TRBV20-1 to TRBJ2-2, with D possibly being TRBD1 (6 bases). V was pared by 4 bases and J by 1 base, with 10 bases between. Germline V CDR1 and CDR2: DFQATT, SNEGSKA (reference sequence). The CDR3 covers 14 residues. CDR3 in amino acids: CSAKPDRNTGELFF. For the CDR3, the DNA is TGCAGTGCTAAACCGGACAGGAACACCGGGGAGCTGTTTTTT.

The chain combines TRBV20-1 with TRBJ2-6; D gene unclear. V was shortened by 3 bases and J by 0 bases, with 9 bases between the two germline ends. CDR3 length equals 15 residues. CDR1 DFQATT and CDR2 SNEGSKA come from the germline V gene (reference sequence). The CDR3 DNA sequence: TGCAGTGCTAGCGGGTCTCTCTCTGGGGCCAACGTCCTGACTTTC. Translating gives CSASGSLSGANVLTF.

This clonotype was observed a handful of times. CDR3 loop: CASSSGVGPHGDTQYF. The CDR3 bases are TGTGCCAGCAGCTCCGGGGTGGGCCCCCATGGAGATACGCAGTATTTT. J is TRBJ2-3 and V is TRBV27; weak D call: TRBD2 (5 bases). Germline CDR1 is MNHEY and CDR2 is SMNVEV (reference sequence). This CDR3 has 16 residues. V was trimmed by 6 bases and J by 5 bases, leaving 21 bases between them.

The rearrangement uses TRBV2 and TRBJ1-1; 10 bases are shared with TRBD1. The V gene end was trimmed by 3 bases and the J gene end by 11 bases; junction bases not matched to a gene: 9. CDR3 length: 14 residues. Germline V gene lookup returns CDR1 SNHLY and CDR2 FYNNEI. The CDR3 reads CASSDTRDRGPAFF. CDR3 in DNA: TGTGCCAGCAGTGATACCCGGGACAGGGGTCCCGCTTTCTTT.

This clonotype was counted ten times or more. The chain carries TRBV12-3 or TRBV12-4 and TRBJ2-7; D gene unclear. V lost 0 bases to trimming and J lost 2 bases, with 5 bases between them. The CDR3 has 13 residues. The CDR3 protein is CASSLAATYEQYF. CDR3 DNA: TGTGCCAGCAGTTTAGCAGCAACCTACGAGCAGTACTTC.

Many counts were recorded for this clonotype. The chain uses TRBV4-3 and TRBJ2-4; D possibly matches TRBD1 or TRBD2 (5 bases each). Germline V CDR1 and CDR2: LGHNA, YSLEER. This CDR3 spans 15 amino acids. V was cut by 0 bases and J by 4 bases, with 10 bases left in between. The CDR3 DNA follows: TGCGCCAGCAGCCAAGATTCGAGGGGTAAAAACATTCAGTACTTC. Translating gives CASSQDSRGKNIQYF.

This clonotype has a handful of counts. CDR3: CAISVGTGPKNIQYF. The CDR3 nucleotides are TGTGCCATCAGTGTGGGGACAGGGCCAAAAAACATTCAGTACTTC. The J gene is TRBJ2-4, the V gene TRBV10-3, with 9 bases lining up with TRBD1. The germline V gene has CDR1 ENHRY and CDR2 SYGVKD. The CDR3 runs to 15 residues. The V segment lost 4 bases and the J segment 4 bases; nucleotides outside the gene matches: 5.

A few counts support this clonotype. The gene calls are TRBV5-5 and TRBJ2-3, with D possibly being TRBD1 or TRBD2 (5 bases each). The germline V and J ends were trimmed by 0 bases and 3 bases, with 14 bases remaining between them. Germline CDR1 reads SGHKS; CDR2 reads YYEKEE (reference sequence). The CDR3 runs 16 residues. This chain's CDR3 is CASSLGLRGSTDTQYF. Written as DNA, the CDR3 is TGTGCCAGCAGCTTGGGGTTGAGGGGATCAACAGATACGCAGTATTTT.

This clonotype has just a few counts. The J gene is TRBJ1-3, the V gene TRBV12-3 or TRBV12-4; D unresolved. V was pared by 3 bases and J by 11 bases, with 11 bases between. The CDR3 is 12 amino acids. CDR3 region: CASSFQDWAIYF. In DNA, the CDR3 is TGTGCCAGCAGTTTTCAGGATTGGGCCATATATTTT.

This clonotype was counted a few times. The chain is built from TRBV9 and TRBJ2-2; D is unresolved. In germline, CDR1 is SGDLS, CDR2 YYNGEE. V was shortened by 3 bases and J by 5 bases, with 14 bases between the two germline ends. This CDR3 is built from 15 residues. For the CDR3, the DNA is TGTGCCAGCAGCGCCCGCGCAGCAGGAACCGGGGAGCTGTTTTTT. This sequence encodes CASSARAAGTGELFF. Looking up the rest from reference TRBV9 and TRBJ2-2 gives the full variable domain: DSGVTQTPKHLITATGQRVTLRCSPRSGDLSVYWYQQSLDQGLQFLIQYYNGEERAKGNILERFSAQQFPDLHSELNLSSLELGDSALYFCASSARAAGTGELFFGEGSRLTVL.

This clonotype has at least ten counts. J is TRBJ2-4 and V is TRBV20-1; D uncertain. Trimming stripped 5 bases from V and 0 bases from J, with 17 bases between. CDR1 and CDR2 (germline): DFQATT, SNEGSKA (reference sequence). There are 16 residues in the CDR3. The CDR3 coding sequence is TGCAGTGCTGGATCATACTCGGACCTAGCCAAAAACATTCAGTACTTC. Translation gives CSAGSYSDLAKNIQYF.

CDR3 loop: CASSLNSGEGTQYF. In DNA form, the CDR3 reads TGTGCCAGCAGCTTAAACTCAGGGGAAGGGACCCAGTACTTC. This chain uses TRBV7-9 with TRBJ2-5; D perhaps matches TRBD1 (6 bases). From germline, CDR1 is SEHNR and CDR2 FQNEAQ (reference sequence). The CDR3 sequence is 14 residues long. Trimming pared 2 bases from V and 7 bases from J, leaving 14 bases between.

This clonotype occurred many times. The chain joins TRBV12-3 or TRBV12-4 to TRBJ1-4; D not certain. Trimming took off 4 bases at V and 8 bases at J, with 14 bases between the two ends. CDR3 length equals 14 residues. CDR3 in amino acids: CASSSKDWVEKLFF. The CDR3 coding sequence is TGTGCCAGCAGTTCGAAGGACTGGGTGGAAAAACTGTTTTTT.